The clone carrying this T cell receptor beta chain was counted only a few times. As yet, its antigen is unknown. Researchers built TCR beta libraries using quantitative 5'-RACE with molecular barcodes. TCRdb re-called the 5' RACE reads with MiXCR, one entry per CDR3 protein. Among about 150,000 distinct CDR3 sequences listed, approximately 48% were seen once. This sample is part of a study of CD8 T cells in ankylosing spondylitis. General study findings and limits: There was reportedly significant enrichment of clones that were disease-linked in matched ankylosing spondylitis synovial fluid. Characteristic of ankylosing spondylitis blood, it appeared, was a TCR beta motif comprising about eight highly homologous variants. Some of these motif variants have turned up before, in reports on reactive arthritis synovial fluid and blood.

The TCR sequence derives from a male donor with ankylosing spondylitis. The sample consisted of synovial fluid, either unsorted or a sorted T cell fraction (not recorded which).

CDR3 loop: CATSGGRRRFYEQYF. CDR3 DNA: TGTGCCACCAGCGGGGGACGCCGCCGATTTTACGAGCAGTACTTC. V and J are TRBV15 and TRBJ2-7; perhaps D is TRBD1 or TRBD2 (5 bases each). V lost 5 bases, J lost 4 bases, and 18 bases lay in between. Germline lookup yields CDR1 LNHNV and CDR2 YYDKDF (reference sequence). The CDR3 is made up of 15 amino acids. Together with reference TRBV15 and TRBJ2-7, the CDR3 gives the full variable domain: DAMVIQNPRYQVTQFGKPVTLSCSQTLNHNVMYWYQQKSSQAPKLLFHYYDKDFNNEADTPDNFQSRRPNTSFCFLDIRSPGLGDTAMYLCATSGGRRRFYEQYFGPGTRLTVT.